This T cell receptor beta chain comes out of a study of cytomegalovirus exposure and HLA in healthy donors. Study-wide background: The 90 to 150 validation repertoires matched the 666 first-cohort repertoires in platform, a later analysis reported.

Study-wide results and caveats: The authors confirmed in vitro that a few CMV-associated chains were specific for CMV antigens. Rare sequences made up most TCRs, while some public TCRs were found in many donors.

V shed 2 bases and J shed 7 bases, with 17 bases lying between them. The CDR3 consists of 15 residues. Germline CDR1 and CDR2: MNHNY and SVGAGI (reference sequence). About this clone: Its target is not known.

The protocol was immunoSEQ multiplex PCR, while the TCRdb copy is restricted to in-frame clones and leaves out a portion. The table has 100,000 to 150,000 clones, 75% to 90% seen once. This chain uses TRBV6-6 with TRBJ1-2; D uncertain. Sequencing was done on a sample of PBMCs. The clonotype was recovered from a woman aged 18-29 years in good health and CMV-seronegative. CDR3 coding DNA: TGTGCCAGCAGTTACGGTTGGGTTGAGGTAGCTGGCTACACCTTC. This gives the protein CASSYGWVEVAGYTF.